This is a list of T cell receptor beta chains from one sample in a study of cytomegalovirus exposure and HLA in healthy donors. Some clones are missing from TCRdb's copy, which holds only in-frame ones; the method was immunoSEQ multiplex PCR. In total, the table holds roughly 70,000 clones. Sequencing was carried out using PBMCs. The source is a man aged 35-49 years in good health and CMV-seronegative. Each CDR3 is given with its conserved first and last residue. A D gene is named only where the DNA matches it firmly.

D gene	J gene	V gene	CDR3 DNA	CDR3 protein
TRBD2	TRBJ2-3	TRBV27	TGTGCCAGCAGTCCCGCGGGGGTTACTAGCACAGATACGCAGTATTTT	CASSPAGVTSTDTQYF
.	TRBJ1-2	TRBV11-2	TGTGCCAGCAGCTCAGGGCCCAACTATGGCTACACCTTC	CASSSGPNYGYTF
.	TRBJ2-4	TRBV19	TGTGCCAGTAGTATGCTACTAGCCAAAAACATTCAGTACTTC	CASSMLLAKNIQYF
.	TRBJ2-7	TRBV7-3	TGTGCCAGCAGCTCAGTGGGAGAATACGAGCAGTACTTC	CASSSVGEYEQYF
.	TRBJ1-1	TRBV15	TGTGCCACCAGCAGAGATCGGTTTGAAGCTTTCTTT	CATSRDRFEAFF
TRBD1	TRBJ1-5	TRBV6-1	TGTGCCAGCAGTGATACCAGGGGGCATCAGCCCCAGCATTTT	CASSDTRGHQPQHF
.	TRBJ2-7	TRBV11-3	TGTGCCGGGGCCAGTCCCTACGAGCAGTACTTC	CAGASPYEQYF
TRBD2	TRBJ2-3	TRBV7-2	TGTGCCAGCAGCAGTATAGCGGGGGGGAGCACAGATACGCAGTATTTT	CASSSIAGGSTDTQYF
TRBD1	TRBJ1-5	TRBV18	TGTGCCAGCTCACCTAGGGGACAGGATAATCAGCCCCAGCATTTT	CASSPRGQDNQPQHF
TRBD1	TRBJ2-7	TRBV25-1	TGTGCCAGCAGTGGCCAGACAGGGTTCGAGCAGTACTTC	CASSGQTGFEQYF
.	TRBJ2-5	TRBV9	TGTGCCAGCAGCGTAGGTGGAGGTAAAGAGACCCAGTACTTC	CASSVGGGKETQYF
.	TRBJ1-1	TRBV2	TGTGCCAGCAGTGAGCAGGCAAAAAACATGAACACTGAAGCTTTCTTT	CASSEQAKNMNTEAFF
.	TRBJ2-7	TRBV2	TGTGCCAGCAGTCCGGACAGCGGCGAGCAGTACTTC	CASSPDSGEQYF
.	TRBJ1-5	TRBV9	TGTGCCAGCAGCGTGGATCACAGTGATCAGCCCCAGCATTTT	CASSVDHSDQPQHF
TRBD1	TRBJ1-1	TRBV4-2	TGTGCCAGCAGTCTCGACAGGGACACTGAAGCTTTCTTT	CASSLDRDTEAFF
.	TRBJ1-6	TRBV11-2	TGTGCCAGCAGCTTAGGAGCGAATTCACCCCTCCACTTT	CASSLGANSPLHF
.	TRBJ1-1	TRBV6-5	TGTGCCAGCAGTAAACACCCAGGGGTTACTGAAGCTTTCTTT	CASSKHPGVTEAFF
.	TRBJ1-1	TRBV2	TGTGCCAGCAGTGAAGGGAGGGCCATGAACACTGAAGCTTTCTTT	CASSEGRAMNTEAFF
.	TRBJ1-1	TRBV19	TGTGCCAGTAGTGCCCCCGGGACACAGAACACTGAAGCTTTCTTT	CASSAPGTQNTEAFF
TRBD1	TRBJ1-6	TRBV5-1	TGCGCCAGCAGCTGGGGGACAGGGGGCTCTTCACCCCTCCACTTT	CASSWGTGGSSPLHF
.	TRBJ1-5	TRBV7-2	TGTGCCAGCAGCCGGAACAGACAGAACGGTCTCAGCAATCAGCCCCAGCATTTT	CASSRNRQNGLSNQPQHF
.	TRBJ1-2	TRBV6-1	TGTGCCAGCAGTTGGACATTTGGCTACACCTTC	CASSWTFGYTF
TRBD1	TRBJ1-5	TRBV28	TGTGCCAGCAGTCCAGGGACAGGGGCGAGCAATCAGCCCCAGCATTTT	CASSPGTGASNQPQHF
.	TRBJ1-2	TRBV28	TGTGCCAGCAGTTTCGGGCAGGGCTATGGCTACACCTTC	CASSFGQGYGYTF
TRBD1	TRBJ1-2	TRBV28	TGTGCCAGCAGGACACGGACAGGGGGGAACTATGGCTACACCTTC	CASRTRTGGNYGYTF
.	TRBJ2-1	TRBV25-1	TGTGCCAGCCGCAGGGAAGGGTCCGACAATGAGCAGTTCTTC	CASRREGSDNEQFF
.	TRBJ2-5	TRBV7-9	TGTGCAAGCTCGGAGACCCAGTACTTC	CASSETQYF
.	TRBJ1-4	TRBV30	TGTGCCTGGAGCGCAGGGGTAGCTAATGAAAAACTGTTTTTT	CAWSAGVANEKLFF
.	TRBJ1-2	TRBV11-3	TGTGCCAGCAGCTTACGTTGCAGGGCAATATACTATGGCTACACCTTC	CASSLRCRAIYYGYTF
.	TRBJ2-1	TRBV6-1	TGTGCCAGCAGCATTTACACCTACAATGAGCAGTTCTTC	CASSIYTYNEQFF
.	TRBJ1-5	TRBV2	TGTGCCAGCAGGAGAGAGTCGGGAAATCAGCCCCAGCATTTT	CASRRESGNQPQHF
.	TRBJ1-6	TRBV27	TGTGCCAGCAGTCGCGCGGGACGCGATAATTCACCCCTCCACTTT	CASSRAGRDNSPLHF
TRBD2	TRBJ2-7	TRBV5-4	TGTGCCAGCAGCTACCTATCTAGCGGGGGGGAGCAGTACTTC	CASSYLSSGGEQYF
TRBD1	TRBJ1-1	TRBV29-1	TGCAGCGTCGCCGGACAGGGGCACTTCTTT	CSVAGQGHFF
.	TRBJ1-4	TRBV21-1	TGTGCCAGCAGTCTTCAGGGGGCGGTTGAAAAACTGTTTTTT	CASSLQGAVEKLFF
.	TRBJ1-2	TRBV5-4	TGTGCCAGCAGCCCCGGAGGGCAGGGCTACACCTTC	CASSPGGQGYTF
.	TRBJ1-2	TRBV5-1	TGCGCCAGCAGCGAGAGTCAGGGTTCGGGCTACACCTTC	CASSESQGSGYTF
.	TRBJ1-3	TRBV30	TGTGCCTGGAGTGTAAGCCAGGGGAAGGGGAACACCATATATTTT	CAWSVSQGKGNTIYF
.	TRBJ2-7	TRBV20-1	TGCAGTGCTAGAGTCTACGAGCAGTACTTC	CSARVYEQYF
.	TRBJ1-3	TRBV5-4	TGTGCCAGCAGCTTCGGACAGATTGGCGGAAACACCATATATTTT	CASSFGQIGGNTIYF
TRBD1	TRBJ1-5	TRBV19	TGTGCCAGTAGTCAGGACAGGGGCCCCCGGCCCCAGCATTTT	CASSQDRGPRPQHF
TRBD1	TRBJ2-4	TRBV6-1	TGTGCCAGCAGTGAAGGGACAGGGGGCGCAAACATTCAGTACTTC	CASSEGTGGANIQYF
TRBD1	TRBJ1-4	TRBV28	TGTGCCAGCAGTAGCCCCGGGACAGAAGAAAAACTGTTTTTT	CASSSPGTEEKLFF
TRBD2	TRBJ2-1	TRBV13	TGTGCCAGCAGCTTACGAGGGACTAGCGGGGGTAATGAGCAGTTCTTC	CASSLRGTSGGNEQFF
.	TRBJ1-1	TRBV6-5	TGTGCCAGCAGAGACGGAGGACGGAACACTGAAGCTTTCTTT	CASRDGGRNTEAFF